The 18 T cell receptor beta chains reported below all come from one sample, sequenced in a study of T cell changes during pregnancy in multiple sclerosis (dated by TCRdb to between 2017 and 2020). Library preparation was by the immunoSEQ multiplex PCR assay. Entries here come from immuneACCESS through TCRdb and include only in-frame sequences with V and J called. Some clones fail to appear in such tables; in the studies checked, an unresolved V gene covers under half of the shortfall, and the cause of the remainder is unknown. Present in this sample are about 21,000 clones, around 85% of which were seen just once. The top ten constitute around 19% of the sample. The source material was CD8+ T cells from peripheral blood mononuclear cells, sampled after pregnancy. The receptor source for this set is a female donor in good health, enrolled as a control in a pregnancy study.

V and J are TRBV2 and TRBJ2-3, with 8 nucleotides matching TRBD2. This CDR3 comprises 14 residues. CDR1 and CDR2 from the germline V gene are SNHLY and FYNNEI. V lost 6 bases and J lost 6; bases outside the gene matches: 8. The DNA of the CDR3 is TGTGCCAGCAGAGAAACGGGGGGGCTGGATACGCAGTATTTT. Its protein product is CASRETGGLDTQYF.

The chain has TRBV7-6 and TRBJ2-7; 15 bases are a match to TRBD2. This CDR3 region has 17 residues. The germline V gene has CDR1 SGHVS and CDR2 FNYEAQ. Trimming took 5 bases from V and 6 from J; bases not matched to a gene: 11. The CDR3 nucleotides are TGTGCCAGCAGCCCGGGACTAGCGGGAGGCCCGGGAGGCGAGCAGTACTTC. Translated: CASSPGLAGGPGGEQYF.

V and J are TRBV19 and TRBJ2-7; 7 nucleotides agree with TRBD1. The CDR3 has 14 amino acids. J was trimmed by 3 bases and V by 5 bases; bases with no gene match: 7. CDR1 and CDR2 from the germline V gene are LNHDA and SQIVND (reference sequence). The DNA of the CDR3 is TGTGCCAGTAGTGAACAGGGGATTTACTACGAGCAGTACTTC. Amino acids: CASSEQGIYYEQYF.

The CDR3 DNA is TGTGCCAGCACCCGGGGGGGAGGGATCCCTCCTCGGGCCAACGTCCTGACTTTC. This translates into CASTRGGGIPPRANVLTF. This sequence joins TRBV7-9 and TRBJ2-6; the match to TRBD2 covers 8 bases. The germline gives CDR1 SEHNR, CDR2 FQNEAQ (reference sequence). The CDR3 loop spans 18 amino acids. With 7 bases clipped from V and 5 bases from J, the junction kept 16 bases outside the gene matches.

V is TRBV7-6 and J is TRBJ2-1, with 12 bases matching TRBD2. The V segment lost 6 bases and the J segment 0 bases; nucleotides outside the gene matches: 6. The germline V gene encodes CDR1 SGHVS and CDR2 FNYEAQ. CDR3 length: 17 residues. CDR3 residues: CASSLKTSGSSYNEQFF. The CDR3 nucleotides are TGTGCCAGCAGTCTTAAGACTAGCGGGAGCTCCTACAATGAGCAGTTCTTC.

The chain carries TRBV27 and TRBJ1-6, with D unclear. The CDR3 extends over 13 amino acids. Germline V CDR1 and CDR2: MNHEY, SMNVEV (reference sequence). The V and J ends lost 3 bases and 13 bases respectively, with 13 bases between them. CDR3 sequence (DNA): TGTGCCAGCAGTTTCCAGGATTTTCGGCCCCTCCACTTT. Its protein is CASSFQDFRPLHF.

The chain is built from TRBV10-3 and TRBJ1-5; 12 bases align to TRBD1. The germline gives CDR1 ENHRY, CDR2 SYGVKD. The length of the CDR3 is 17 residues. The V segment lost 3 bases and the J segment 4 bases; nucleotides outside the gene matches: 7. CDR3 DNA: TGTGCCATCAGTGAAGTGGGACAGGGGGCGAGTAATCAGCCCCAGCATTTT. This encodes CAISEVGQGASNQPQHF.

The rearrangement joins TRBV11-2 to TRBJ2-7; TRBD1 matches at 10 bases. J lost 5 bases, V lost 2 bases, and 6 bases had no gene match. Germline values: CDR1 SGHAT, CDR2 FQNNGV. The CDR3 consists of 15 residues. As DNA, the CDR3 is TGTGCCAGCAGCTTAAGGACAGGGGGAAGAGACGAGCAGTACTTC. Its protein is CASSLRTGGRDEQYF.

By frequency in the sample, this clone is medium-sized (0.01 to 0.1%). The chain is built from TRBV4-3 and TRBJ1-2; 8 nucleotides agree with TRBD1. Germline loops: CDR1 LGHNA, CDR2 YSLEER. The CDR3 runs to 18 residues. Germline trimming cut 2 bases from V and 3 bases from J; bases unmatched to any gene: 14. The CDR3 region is CASSQFLQGVGVDYGYTF. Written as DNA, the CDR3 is TGCGCCAGCAGCCAATTCCTACAGGGGGTTGGAGTTGACTATGGCTACACCTTC.

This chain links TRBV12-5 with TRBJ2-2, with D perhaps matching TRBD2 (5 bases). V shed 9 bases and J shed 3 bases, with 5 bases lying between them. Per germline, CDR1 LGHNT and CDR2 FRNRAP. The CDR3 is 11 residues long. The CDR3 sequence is CASGDTGELFF. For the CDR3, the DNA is TGTGCTAGCGGGGACACCGGGGAGCTGTTTTTT.

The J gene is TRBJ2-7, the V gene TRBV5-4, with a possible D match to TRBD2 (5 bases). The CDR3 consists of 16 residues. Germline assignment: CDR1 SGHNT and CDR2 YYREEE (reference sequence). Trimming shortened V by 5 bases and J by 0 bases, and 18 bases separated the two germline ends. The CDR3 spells CASSSGLSSSSYEQYF. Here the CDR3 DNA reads TGTGCCAGCAGTTCCGGACTTTCAAGCAGCTCCTACGAGCAGTACTTC.

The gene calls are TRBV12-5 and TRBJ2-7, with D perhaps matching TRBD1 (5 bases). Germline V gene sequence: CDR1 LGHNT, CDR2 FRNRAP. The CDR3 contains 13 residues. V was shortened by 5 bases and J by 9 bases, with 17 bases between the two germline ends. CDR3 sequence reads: CASGVGVYDGQYF. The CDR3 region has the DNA TGTGCTAGTGGTGTAGGGGTCTACGACGGGCAGTACTTC.

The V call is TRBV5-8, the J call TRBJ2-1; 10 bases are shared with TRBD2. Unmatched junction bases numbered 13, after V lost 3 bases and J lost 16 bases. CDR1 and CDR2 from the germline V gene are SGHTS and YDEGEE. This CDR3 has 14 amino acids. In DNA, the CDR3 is TGTGCCAGCAGCTGGCGGACTAGCGGCAGCGAGCGATTCTTC. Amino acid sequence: CASSWRTSGSERFF.

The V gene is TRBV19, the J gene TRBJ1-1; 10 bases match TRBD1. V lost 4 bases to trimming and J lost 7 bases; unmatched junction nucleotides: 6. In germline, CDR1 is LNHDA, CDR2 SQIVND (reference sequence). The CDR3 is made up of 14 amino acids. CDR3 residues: CASSKTGGEFEAFF. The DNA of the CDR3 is TGTGCCAGTAGTAAGACAGGGGGCGAATTTGAAGCTTTCTTT.

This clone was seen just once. CDR3 sequence (DNA): TGTGCCAGCAGCGCACAGGGGACCGAAGCTTTCTTT. Its protein product is CASSAQGTEAFF. The chain joins TRBV5-6 to TRBJ1-1; 7 bases match TRBD1. CDR1 is SGHDT, CDR2 YYEEEE, per germline. The V gene end was trimmed by 4 bases and the J gene end by 8 bases; junction bases not matched to a gene: 5. The CDR3 totals 12 residues.

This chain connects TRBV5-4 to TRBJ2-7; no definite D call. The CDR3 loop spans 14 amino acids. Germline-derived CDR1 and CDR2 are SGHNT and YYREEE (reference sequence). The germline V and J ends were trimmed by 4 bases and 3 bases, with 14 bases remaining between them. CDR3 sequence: CASSPAVGSYEQYF. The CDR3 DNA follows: TGTGCCAGCAGCCCGGCGGTAGGTAGCTACGAGCAGTACTTC.

The CDR3 is CASSYQGSNEQYF. The CDR3 DNA sequence: TGTGCCAGCAGTTATCAGGGTAGCAACGAGCAGTACTTC. The chain is built from TRBV27 and TRBJ2-5, with a tentative D call TRBD1 (5 bases). The tail of the sequence fits TRBJ2-7 better, so the J call may be wrong. Per the germline V gene, CDR1 is MNHEY and CDR2 is SMNVEV (reference sequence). The CDR3 spans 13 residues.

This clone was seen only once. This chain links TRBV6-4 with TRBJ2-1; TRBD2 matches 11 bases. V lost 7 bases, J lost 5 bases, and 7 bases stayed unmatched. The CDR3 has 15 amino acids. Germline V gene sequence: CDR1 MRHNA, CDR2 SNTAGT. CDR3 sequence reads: CASTSLAGEDNEQFF. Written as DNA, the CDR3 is TGTGCCAGCACCTCACTAGCGGGGGAAGACAATGAGCAGTTCTTC.